Listed below are T cell receptor beta chains from one sample, sequenced in a study of human T cells and chemical hapten exposure. TCRdb re-called the RACE reads through MiXCR, storing one row per CDR3 protein. The sample has 300,000 to 450,000 distinct CDR3 sequences, roughly 4.8% seen once; the top ten hold 2% to 2.5%. Sequencing was performed on whole blood, taken in connection with sensitization to the hapten diphenylcyclopropenone (DPC). The receptor source for this set is a woman aged 50 to 60 with alopecia areata. Some clones in this sample may be carry-over from other donors' samples. Both conserved end residues are part of each CDR3. The size of a clone is reported for some rows only, either as once, few or many, or as a class for expanded clones.

v_call clone_size cdr3_aa
TRBV5-1 many CASSLESQNTEAFF
TRBV7-2 many CASSFGRVASTDTQYF
TRBV5-1 many CASGSGPEAFF
TRBV29-1 many CSVGGAEGFTEAFF
TRBV2 few CASSVLRYNEQFF
TRBV10-3 many CAISPTTGGQGSLGTEAFF
TRBV13 many CASSLAGLDEDEQFF
TRBV9 - CASSDGDTYEQYF
TRBV3-1 few CASSEITGTASGGYTF
TRBV7-7 many CASSSTRENYNEQFF
TRBV2 few CASRETSAGYTF
TRBV11-2 - CASSLGGQGYRDTQYF
TRBV29-1 - CSVEDDYSDAYEQYF
TRBV12-3/TRBV12-4 many CASSVGGSAPLHF
TRBV12-3/TRBV12-4 few CASSFRGSSGANVLTF
TRBV7-6 few CASSFIDQGPIGTQYF
TRBV9 - CASSGSPTGLYEQYF
TRBV10-3 many CAIEIDAKNIQYF
TRBV20-1 - CSAREVAGAPGELFF
TRBV12-3/TRBV12-4 - CASSWSGIDTEAFF
TRBV3-1 - CASSQTPAWRGGTDTQYF
TRBV3-1 few CASSLSRGRATGELFF
TRBV20-1 many CSGGDGGTEAFF
TRBV29-1 many CSVGPQPGSNTEAFF
TRBV5-4 - CASSLDKGNTIYF
TRBV7-2 many CASSLGWKGAEAFF